This TCR beta chain stems from a study of breast tumors, draining lymph nodes, adjacent tissues. Findings and caveats of the study: Luminal-like breast cancer showed significantly greater tumor-nontumor repertoire similarity than basal-like breast cancer did. That most tumor T cells come from lymph nodes remained unproven. Tumor repertoires ranked between lymph nodes and nontumor tissue in diversity, with V and J gene preferences. Most tumor T cells seemingly derive from lymph node, then expand in tumor.

The lymph nodes were axillary draining lymph nodes from breast cancer patients. This clonotype was detected many times. The target antigen is unknown. J was trimmed by 7 bases and V by 1 base; bases with no gene match: 10. CDR3 length: 15 amino acids. The germline CDR1 and CDR2 sequences are DFQATT and SNEGSKA (reference sequence). TCRdb re-analysed the multiplex PCR reads in MiXCR, keeping a single row per CDR3 protein. The sample has about 270,000 distinct CDR3 sequences, around 30% seen once. The chain is built from TRBV20-1 and TRBJ2-1; 7 bases are shared with TRBD2. Sample: axillary lymph node tissue. This clonotype was sampled from a female donor with breast cancer. Some clones in this sample may be carry-over from other donors' samples. The CDR3 nucleotides are TGCAGTGCTAGAGGGGGGGGATCTTGGGGGAATGAGCAGTTCTTC. This encodes CSARGGGSWGNEQFF.